The rows below give T cell receptor beta chains drawn from one sample of a study of blood T cell repertoires in COVID-19. Generated by immunoSEQ multiplex PCR, the TCRdb table keeps only in-frame clones and is missing some. This table has a few hundred thousand clones, 88% appearing once. Material: peripheral blood. All receptors derive from a woman aged 25 to 39 with COVID-19, enrolled during active disease. The CDR3 runs from the conserved cysteine through the conserved F or W. D genes are given only for firm matches. Part of the rows lack a size; the others show once, few, many or a class for expanded clones.

abundance: -; d_gene: TRBD1; v_gene: TRBV9; j_gene: TRBJ1-5; CDR3nt: TGTGCCAGCAGCCCGCGACAGGGAGGCAATCAGCCCCAGCATTTT; CDR3aa: CASSPRQGGNQPQHF
abundance: once; d_gene: TRBD1; v_gene: TRBV5-1; j_gene: TRBJ2-3; CDR3nt: TGCGCCAGCAGCAGGGACAGGGTCGGGGATACGCAGTATTTT; CDR3aa: CASSRDRVGDTQYF
abundance: -; d_gene: TRBD2; v_gene: TRBV5-4; j_gene: TRBJ2-1; CDR3nt: TGTGCCAGCAGCGGGCTAGCGGGGGCCCGGACCTACAATGAGCAGTTCTTC; CDR3aa: CASSGLAGARTYNEQFF
abundance: -; d_gene: TRBD2; v_gene: TRBV3-1/TRBV3-2; j_gene: TRBJ2-7; CDR3nt: TGTGCCAGCAGCCAAGTATTAGCGGGGGACTCCTCCTACGAGCAGTACTTC; CDR3aa: CASSQVLAGDSSYEQYF
abundance: -; d_gene: -; v_gene: TRBV7-2; j_gene: TRBJ1-1; CDR3nt: TGTGCCAGCAGCTCAGAGGGGGGGACTGAAGCTTTCTTT; CDR3aa: CASSSEGGTEAFF
abundance: -; d_gene: -; v_gene: TRBV27; j_gene: TRBJ1-5; CDR3nt: TGTGCCAGCAGTTTATCCCGTGAGAATCAGCCCCAGCATTTT; CDR3aa: CASSLSRENQPQHF
abundance: few; d_gene: TRBD1; v_gene: TRBV28; j_gene: TRBJ1-5; CDR3nt: TGTGCCAGCAGTTCCTCAGACAGGGGGCGGTTTAGCAATCAGCCCCAGCATTTT; CDR3aa: CASSSSDRGRFSNQPQHF
abundance: -; d_gene: -; v_gene: TRBV11-3; j_gene: TRBJ1-5; CDR3nt: TGTGCCAGCAGCTTAGAAGACATGCGTGGGGGGATGGGGCAGCATTTT; CDR3aa: CASSLEDMRGGMGQHF
abundance: -; d_gene: -; v_gene: TRBV11-2; j_gene: TRBJ2-1; CDR3nt: TGTGCCAGCAGCTTAGGGGCTAGCGCCTACAATGAGCAGTTCTTC; CDR3aa: CASSLGASAYNEQFF
abundance: -; d_gene: -; v_gene: TRBV6-1; j_gene: TRBJ1-5; CDR3nt: TGTGCCAGCAGTGAAGGGAGGGATGGAGGTCAGCCCCAGCATTTT; CDR3aa: CASSEGRDGGQPQHF
abundance: few; d_gene: -; v_gene: TRBV5-5; j_gene: TRBJ2-1; CDR3nt: TGTGCCAGCAGCTTGGACGGGGATTCCTACAATGAGCAGTTCTTC; CDR3aa: CASSLDGDSYNEQFF
abundance: -; d_gene: TRBD2; v_gene: TRBV7-2; j_gene: TRBJ2-5; CDR3nt: TGTGCCAGCGGGACTAGCGGGGGTGGCTTGGAGACCCAGTACTTC; CDR3aa: CASGTSGGGLETQYF
abundance: -; d_gene: -; v_gene: TRBV2; j_gene: TRBJ1-1; CDR3nt: TGTGCCAGCAGGCGACAGAGCACTGAAGCTTTCTTT; CDR3aa: CASRRQSTEAFF
abundance: -; d_gene: -; v_gene: TRBV28; j_gene: TRBJ1-2; CDR3nt: TGTGCCAGCAAGTCGGCGCCGGGGAACTATGGCTACACCTTC; CDR3aa: CASKSAPGNYGYTF
abundance: once; d_gene: TRBD1; v_gene: TRBV5-6; j_gene: TRBJ1-2; CDR3nt: TGTGCCAGCAGCTTTGGACAGGGGCTAGAGCACTATGGCTACACCTTC; CDR3aa: CASSFGQGLEHYGYTF
abundance: once; d_gene: -; v_gene: TRBV9; j_gene: TRBJ2-2; CDR3nt: TGTGCCAGCGGCCAAAACACCGGGGAGCTGTTTTTT; CDR3aa: CASGQNTGELFF
abundance: once; d_gene: TRBD1; v_gene: TRBV5-1; j_gene: TRBJ1-1; CDR3nt: TGCGCCAGCAGCTTTACAGGGGTGAACACTGAAGCTTTCTTT; CDR3aa: CASSFTGVNTEAFF
abundance: -; d_gene: -; v_gene: TRBV5-1; j_gene: TRBJ1-4; CDR3nt: TGCGCCAGCAGCTTGGTTGGGAGGGGGGCAACTAATGAAAAACTGTTTTTT; CDR3aa: CASSLVGRGATNEKLFF
abundance: few; d_gene: TRBD1; v_gene: TRBV4-2; j_gene: TRBJ1-4; CDR3nt: TGTGCCAGCAGCCAAGCACGGGGACAGGGAAGCGAAAAACTGTTTTTT; CDR3aa: CASSQARGQGSEKLFF
abundance: -; d_gene: TRBD2; v_gene: TRBV28; j_gene: TRBJ2-1; CDR3nt: TGTGCCAGCAGCCCCCGTTTCCTGTTGACTAGCCCCCAAGGGGTTGAGCAGTTCTTC; CDR3aa: CASSPRFLLTSPQGVEQFF
abundance: -; d_gene: -; v_gene: TRBV3-1/TRBV3-2; j_gene: TRBJ1-2; CDR3nt: TGTGCCAGCCGGCGGACTGGAAATAACTATGGCTACACCTTC; CDR3aa: CASRRTGNNYGYTF
abundance: many; d_gene: -; v_gene: TRBV5-6; j_gene: TRBJ2-7; CDR3nt: TGTGCCAGCAGCCTGAGTCCCTCCGAGCAGTACTTC; CDR3aa: CASSLSPSEQYF
abundance: -; d_gene: TRBD1; v_gene: TRBV2; j_gene: TRBJ1-3; CDR3nt: TGTGCCAGCAGAAAACAGGGGGCCTCTGGAAACACCATATATTTT; CDR3aa: CASRKQGASGNTIYF
abundance: -; d_gene: TRBD1; v_gene: TRBV19; j_gene: TRBJ1-2; CDR3nt: TGTGCCAGTAGTATAGTGGAGACAGGGGAGCGTGGCTACACCTTC; CDR3aa: CASSIVETGERGYTF
abundance: -; d_gene: -; v_gene: TRBV6-5; j_gene: TRBJ2-7; CDR3nt: TGTGCCAGCAGTTACGGCAGGGCCTCTTACGAGCAGTACTTC; CDR3aa: CASSYGRASYEQYF
abundance: once; d_gene: -; v_gene: TRBV2; j_gene: TRBJ2-5; CDR3nt: TGTGCCAGCATGCAAGGTCGAGGACAAGAGACCCAGTACTTC; CDR3aa: CASMQGRGQETQYF
abundance: -; d_gene: TRBD1; v_gene: TRBV6-2/TRBV6-3; j_gene: TRBJ1-1; CDR3nt: TGTGCCAGCAGTACCGGGACAGGGGTCCCTGAAGCTTTCTTT; CDR3aa: CASSTGTGVPEAFF
abundance: -; d_gene: TRBD1; v_gene: TRBV5-5; j_gene: TRBJ1-6; CDR3nt: TGTGCCAGCAGCTTCCGCGAAGGGGGCAGGGATAATTCACCCCTCCACTTT; CDR3aa: CASSFREGGRDNSPLHF
abundance: -; d_gene: -; v_gene: TRBV6-2/TRBV6-3; j_gene: TRBJ1-5; CDR3nt: TGTGCCAGCAGTTACTCGGGAGCAGGTCTTCAGCCCCAGCATTTT; CDR3aa: CASSYSGAGLQPQHF
abundance: -; d_gene: -; v_gene: TRBV3-1/TRBV3-2; j_gene: TRBJ2-3; CDR3nt: TGTGCCAGCAGCCAAGGGCACCCTACAGATACGCAGTATTTT; CDR3aa: CASSQGHPTDTQYF
abundance: -; d_gene: -; v_gene: TRBV11-2; j_gene: TRBJ2-1; CDR3nt: TGTGCCAGCAGCTCGCCCTTAGAATCCTACAATGAGCAGTTCTTC; CDR3aa: CASSSPLESYNEQFF
abundance: few; d_gene: TRBD1; v_gene: TRBV2; j_gene: TRBJ1-1; CDR3nt: TGTGCCAGCAGGGAACTGACAGGGGGCACTGAAGCTTTCTTT; CDR3aa: CASRELTGGTEAFF
abundance: -; d_gene: -; v_gene: TRBV7-2; j_gene: TRBJ1-6; CDR3nt: TGTGCCAGCAGCTTGGACGGGAAGAGTAATTCACCCCTCCACTTT; CDR3aa: CASSLDGKSNSPLHF
abundance: once; d_gene: -; v_gene: TRBV18; j_gene: TRBJ2-7; CDR3nt: TGTGCCAGCTCACGATCAGGGGCCAACGAGCAGTACTTC; CDR3aa: CASSRSGANEQYF
abundance: once; d_gene: TRBD1; v_gene: TRBV5-1; j_gene: TRBJ2-3; CDR3nt: TGCGCCAGCAGCGACCGGGACAGGGGCGCCCCAGATACGCAGTATTTT; CDR3aa: CASSDRDRGAPDTQYF
abundance: -; d_gene: TRBD2; v_gene: TRBV5-1; j_gene: TRBJ2-3; CDR3nt: TGCGCCAGCAGCATTAGCGGGGGACTCACAGATACGCAGTATTTT; CDR3aa: CASSISGGLTDTQYF
abundance: -; d_gene: TRBD1; v_gene: TRBV10-3; j_gene: TRBJ1-5; CDR3nt: TGTGCCATCAGAGGACAGGAGGATCAGCCCCAGCATTTT; CDR3aa: CAIRGQEDQPQHF
abundance: once; d_gene: -; v_gene: TRBV4-3; j_gene: TRBJ2-4; CDR3nt: TGCGCCAGCAGCCAAGACAGGGTCCGAGACATTCAGTACTTC; CDR3aa: CASSQDRVRDIQYF
abundance: once; d_gene: TRBD1; v_gene: TRBV27; j_gene: TRBJ2-3; CDR3nt: TGTGCCAGCAGTTTATCGTCGGGGACAGCCACAGATACGCAGTATTTT; CDR3aa: CASSLSSGTATDTQYF
abundance: once; d_gene: -; v_gene: TRBV7-2; j_gene: TRBJ1-2; CDR3nt: TGTGCCAGCAGCTTAGAGCGGGCCCCTCCCCACTATGGCTACACCTTC; CDR3aa: CASSLERAPPHYGYTF
abundance: -; d_gene: -; v_gene: TRBV2; j_gene: TRBJ2-6; CDR3nt: TGTGCCAGCAGTGCTCTACTCTCTGGGGCCAACGTCCTGACTTTC; CDR3aa: CASSALLSGANVLTF
abundance: once; d_gene: -; v_gene: TRBV29-1; j_gene: TRBJ1-1; CDR3nt: TGCAGCGTTGCGGCAGGGAGGACTGAAGCTTTCTTT; CDR3aa: CSVAAGRTEAFF
abundance: -; d_gene: -; v_gene: TRBV7-9; j_gene: TRBJ1-2; CDR3nt: TGTGCCAGCAGCTCGAGAGGGTCCTATGGCTACACCTTC; CDR3aa: CASSSRGSYGYTF
abundance: few; d_gene: -; v_gene: TRBV27; j_gene: TRBJ1-5; CDR3nt: TGTGCCAGCAGCCGTCCAGGGCTCGATCAGCCCCAGCATTTT; CDR3aa: CASSRPGLDQPQHF
abundance: -; d_gene: TRBD1; v_gene: TRBV4-1; j_gene: TRBJ2-7; CDR3nt: TGCGCCAGCAGCCCCCAGGGACAGGGCTACGAGCAGTACTTC; CDR3aa: CASSPQGQGYEQYF
abundance: few; d_gene: -; v_gene: TRBV11-2; j_gene: TRBJ2-1; CDR3nt: TGTGCCAGCAGCTTAGACTATTCACGCCCGGGTGTTCTGGTGCAGTTCTTC; CDR3aa: CASSLDYSRPGVLVQFF
abundance: -; d_gene: -; v_gene: TRBV27; j_gene: TRBJ2-2; CDR3nt: TGTGCCAGCGCCTGGAGGACGGTCGGGGAGCTGTTTTTT; CDR3aa: CASAWRTVGELFF
abundance: -; d_gene: TRBD2; v_gene: TRBV28; j_gene: TRBJ2-5; CDR3nt: TGTGCCAGCAGCCTGCCTAGCGGCCAAGAGACCCAGTACTTC; CDR3aa: CASSLPSGQETQYF
abundance: -; d_gene: -; v_gene: TRBV6-2/TRBV6-3; j_gene: TRBJ1-5; CDR3nt: TGTGCCAGCAGTTACCAGGGACATAGCAATCAGCCCCAGCATTTT; CDR3aa: CASSYQGHSNQPQHF
abundance: few; d_gene: -; v_gene: TRBV5-1; j_gene: TRBJ2-2; CDR3nt: TGCGCCAGCAGTCTGCGACAGGCGACGAACACCGGGGAGCTGTTTTTT; CDR3aa: CASSLRQATNTGELFF
abundance: -; d_gene: -; v_gene: TRBV28; j_gene: TRBJ2-1; CDR3nt: TGTGCCAGCAGCCCTGGAGGAGGGCCTTGGGAGCAGTTCTTC; CDR3aa: CASSPGGGPWEQFF
abundance: -; d_gene: TRBD1; v_gene: TRBV9; j_gene: TRBJ2-2; CDR3nt: TGTGCCAGCAGCGGTACCGGGACAGTTTTCACCGGGGAGCTGTTTTTT; CDR3aa: CASSGTGTVFTGELFF
abundance: few; d_gene: -; v_gene: TRBV5-1; j_gene: TRBJ1-1; CDR3nt: TGCGCCAGCAGCCCGACCGGGGGGCCAGCTGAAGCTTTCTTT; CDR3aa: CASSPTGGPAEAFF
abundance: -; d_gene: TRBD2; v_gene: TRBV20-1; j_gene: TRBJ2-2; CDR3nt: TGCGGGACTAAAAACACCGGGGAGCTGTTTTTT; CDR3aa: CGTKNTGELFF